This T cell receptor (beta chain) was captured by sequencing in a study of T cell responses to AZD1222 COVID-19 vaccine (dated by TCRdb to about 2021). In the study overall: AZD1222 recipients with second doses at about 4 weeks or about 12 weeks were pooled, because spike-specific TCR depth and breadth did not differ between schedules. Trial participants were enrolled by age into 18-55, 56-69 and 70-plus year subgroups, with around 150, 28 and 57 TCR-sequenced participants respectively. A total of approximately 230 trial participants underwent TCR sequencing, of whom 200 to 220 received two doses of AZD1222 and some 26 received two doses of the MenACWY control vaccine.

There are 17 amino acids in the CDR3, from cysteine to phenylalanine inclusive. Just CDR3 DNA is preserved here, 51 bases in frame from base 1. CDR1 and CDR2 are read off the germline V gene as SGDLS and YYNGEE. Trimming leaves V shorter by 1 base and J shorter by 5 bases, with the junction holding 13 bases beyond the gene matches. The CDR3 regions of human TCRbeta chains were analyzed by immunosequencing. The original pipeline was this. Repertoire TCRs were matched against a reference library of SARS-CoV-2-specific TCRs generated with the MIRA antigen-specificity platform. Breadth was defined as the fraction of unique TCRs that were SARS-CoV-2-associated. Depth was defined as the fraction of total T cells that were SARS-CoV-2-associated. Using the MIRA data, every spike-specific TCR was mapped to the spike region that the TCR reacted to and assigned to either a CD4 or a CD8 class. Log10-transformed breadth and depth values were compared by one-way ANOVA with Sidak's multiple comparisons tests. TCRdb mirrors the immuneACCESS table, restricted to in-frame sequences. Some clones are absent from its copies; in checked studies, under half trace to an unresolved V gene, and the reason for the others is unknown. Clone size and the V and J calls come from that table; the DNA yielded D and trimming. The sample table lists roughly 160,000 clones, around 95% of them with a count of one. Approximately 0.58% of the sample is taken by the ten largest.

Details on this clone: Its target antigen remains unknown. Per-base quality was not reported, and no clone a single base away is much larger than it.

Taken with the paper, the label for time point translates to: baseline before first vaccination. Vaccinee samples were obtained from the UK trials COV001 and COV002, which included a single-blind randomized controlled phase 2/3 trial of AZD1222 (ChAdOx1 nCoV-19) in healthy adults. Trial participant PBMC samples were collected at day 0 and day 28 after the second dose for TCRbeta chain sequencing. Beyond this particular receptor, the publication reports: No day 14 peak-response samples were available, so repertoires were characterized only after the peak T cell response. Most participants were white British and females outnumbered males, and the authors suggested that clonal diversity may have been underestimated. Only a handful of AZD1222 recipients were SARS-CoV-2 seropositive at baseline, limiting conclusions about previously exposed vaccinees. Spike-specific TCR breadth and depth rose significantly after two AZD1222 doses compared with day 0 and with MenACWY recipients. Nearly half of unique spike-specific TCRs reportedly recognized epitopes outside regions mutated in the B.1.351 and B.1.1.7 variants. Vaccine-associated CD4 TCRs spanned the whole spike protein, with dominant responses in regions 160-218 and 743-854. The 56-69-year group was small, and its depth increase did not reach significance, likely because of low power.

The receptor was derived from an adult in good health. The material was peripheral blood, obtained on day 0 of AZD1222 vaccination. The chain employs TRBV9 and TRBJ2-7; the junction holds 9 bases that match TRBD2. The nucleotides read TGTGCCAGCAGCGTACAGGGTAGCGGGAGCGGAAGGGACGAGCAGTACTTC. Its translation is CASSVQGSGSGRDEQYF. The reference TRBV9 and TRBJ2-7 proteins fill in what lies around the CDR3, so the full variable domain reads DSGVTQTPKHLITATGQRVTLRCSPRSGDLSVYWYQQSLDQGLQFLIQYYNGEERAKGNILERFSAQQFPDLHSELNLSSLELGDSALYFCASSVQGSGSGRDEQYFGPGTRLTVT.